Presented here are 13 T cell receptor beta chains from one specimen sequenced in a study of blood T cell repertoires in COVID-19. TCRdb's copy holds only in-frame clones and misses some; the assay was immunoSEQ multiplex PCR. The data hold 150,000 to 200,000 clones, with roughly 80% observed a single time. Sequencing was done on a sample of PBMCs or T cells enriched from blood (not recorded which). The source of these receptors is a man in his forties or fifties who had recovered from COVID-19.

The chain carries TRBV3-1 (or the pseudogene TRBV3-2) and TRBJ1-1, with D hard to call. V gave up 3 bases and J gave up 0 bases, with 8 bases separating them. The germline gives CDR1 LGHDT, CDR2 YNNKEL (reference sequence). The CDR3 covers 14 residues. CDR3 in amino acids: CASSQEILNTEAFF. In DNA, the CDR3 is TGTGCCAGCAGCCAGGAGATCTTGAACACTGAAGCTTTCTTT.

This chain joins TRBV3-1 (or the pseudogene TRBV3-2) and TRBJ1-2; D gene unclear. Germline-derived CDR1 and CDR2 are LGHDT and YNNKEL (reference sequence). With 6 bases removed from V and 4 bases from J, the gap between germline ends came to 12 bases. CDR3 length: 13 residues. CDR3 nucleotide sequence: TGTGCCAGCAGTACGGACTCGGTCTATGGCTACACCTTC. Protein sequence: CASSTDSVYGYTF.

This clone occurred once. The chain carries TRBV7-6 and TRBJ1-2, with no clear D. V gave up 6 bases and J gave up 8 bases, with 16 bases separating them. Per germline, CDR1 SGHVS and CDR2 FNYEAQ. This CDR3 region has 13 residues. CDR3 amino acids: CASSDPGGRGYTF. CDR3 DNA sequence: TGTGCCAGCAGTGACCCTGGCGGTAGGGGCTACACCTTC.

The chain joins TRBV6-6 to TRBJ2-7; 8 positions match TRBD1. Per germline, CDR1 MNHNY and CDR2 SVGAGI (reference sequence). This CDR3 contains 15 residues. J gave up 3 bases and V 4 bases, and 8 bases lay outside the gene matches. The CDR3 is CASSSRTGPHYEQYF. As DNA, the CDR3 is TGTGCCAGCAGTTCCCGGACAGGGCCCCACTACGAGCAGTACTTC.

This sequence joins TRBV3-1 (or the pseudogene TRBV3-2) and TRBJ1-3; no clear D. V was trimmed by 0 bases and J by 4 bases, leaving 7 bases between them. There are 14 residues in the CDR3. Germline assignment: CDR1 LGHDT and CDR2 YNNKEL (reference sequence). CDR3 nucleotide sequence: TGTGCCAGCAGCCAAGATTGGGCGGGAAACACCATATATTTT. The encoded protein is CASSQDWAGNTIYF.

DNA of the CDR3: TGTGCCAGTAGTATAATGGACAGGGGGTATAGCAATCAGCCCCAGCATTTT. As protein: CASSIMDRGYSNQPQHF. This rearrangement joins TRBV19 to TRBJ1-5, with 10 bases fitting TRBD1. Germline V gives CDR1 LNHDA, CDR2 SQIVND (reference sequence). The CDR3 has 17 amino acids. Losses at the gene ends were 2 bases for V and 0 bases for J; bases not matched to a gene: 4.

This clone was counted once. The chain uses TRBV5-6 and TRBJ1-2; D gene unclear. The length of the CDR3 is 12 residues. In germline, CDR1 is SGHDT, CDR2 YYEEEE. V was cut by 1 base and J by 8 bases, with 9 bases left in between. In nucleotides, the CDR3 is TGTGCCAGCAGCTTGACCCTTCTAGGCTACACCTTC. Protein: CASSLTLLGYTF.

This chain uses TRBV7-9 with TRBJ2-7; 9 bases map to TRBD1. The CDR3 totals 15 residues. Germline trimming cut 6 bases from V and 3 bases from J; bases unmatched to any gene: 9. Germline V gives CDR1 SEHNR, CDR2 FQNEAQ (reference sequence). CDR3 loop: CASSDDRGIIYEQYF. The CDR3 bases are TGTGCCAGCAGTGACGACAGGGGGATAATCTACGAGCAGTACTTC.

The chain links TRBV7-9 to TRBJ2-1; TRBD2 agrees at 11 bases. Looked up from germline, CDR1 is SEHNR and CDR2 is FQNEAQ (reference sequence). V dropped 8 bases and J dropped 4; count of bases not matched to a gene: 7. The CDR3 length is 15 residues. CDR3 nucleotide sequence: TGTGCCAGCCGCTCGGGACTAGCGGCGTACAATGAGCAGTTCTTC. It yields the protein CASRSGLAAYNEQFF.

The chain couples TRBV6-1 to TRBJ2-7, with TRBD1 matching 8 bases. Germline CDR1 reads MNHNS; CDR2 reads SASEGT. The CDR3 has 15 residues. J was trimmed by 5 bases and V by 2 bases; bases with no gene match: 8. CDR3 region: CASSESGRGHDEQYF. The CDR3 DNA reads as TGTGCCAGCAGTGAATCGGGCAGGGGGCACGACGAGCAGTACTTC.

The rearrangement uses TRBV9 and TRBJ1-3; D is unclear. The CDR3 sequence is 14 residues long. Germline CDR1 is SGDLS and CDR2 is YYNGEE. V lost 3 bases to trimming and J lost 0 bases, with 7 bases between them. The chain's CDR3 is CASSGGVSGNTIYF. CDR3 bases: TGTGCCAGCAGCGGCGGGGTCTCTGGAAACACCATATATTTT. The complete variable domain, with remaining parts taken from reference TRBV9 and TRBJ1-3, reads DSGVTQTPKHLITATGQRVTLRCSPRSGDLSVYWYQQSLDQGLQFLIQYYNGEERAKGNILERFSAQQFPDLHSELNLSSLELGDSALYFCASSGGVSGNTIYFGEGSWLTVV.

This clone was seen more than once but under ten times. V gene TRBV7-2 combines with J gene TRBJ2-4, with 10 bases aligning to TRBD2. The length of the CDR3 is 17 residues. V shed 5 bases, J shed 6 bases, and the junction held 13 bases outside the gene matches. Germline V gene lookup returns CDR1 SGHTA and CDR2 FQGNSA. The CDR3: CASSPHSGGPQRNIQYF. CDR3 nucleotide sequence: TGTGCCAGCAGCCCCCATAGCGGGGGGCCTCAAAGAAACATTCAGTACTTC.

The chain employs TRBV4-1 and TRBJ1-1; 9 positions agree with TRBD1. J lost 1 base, V lost 6 bases, and 3 bases had no gene match. This CDR3 has 14 residues. Germline V gene data show CDR1 as MGHRA and CDR2 as YSYEKL. DNA for the CDR3: TGCGCCAGCAGAGCGACAGGGGGGAACACTGAAGCTTTCTTT. It codes for CASRATGGNTEAFF.